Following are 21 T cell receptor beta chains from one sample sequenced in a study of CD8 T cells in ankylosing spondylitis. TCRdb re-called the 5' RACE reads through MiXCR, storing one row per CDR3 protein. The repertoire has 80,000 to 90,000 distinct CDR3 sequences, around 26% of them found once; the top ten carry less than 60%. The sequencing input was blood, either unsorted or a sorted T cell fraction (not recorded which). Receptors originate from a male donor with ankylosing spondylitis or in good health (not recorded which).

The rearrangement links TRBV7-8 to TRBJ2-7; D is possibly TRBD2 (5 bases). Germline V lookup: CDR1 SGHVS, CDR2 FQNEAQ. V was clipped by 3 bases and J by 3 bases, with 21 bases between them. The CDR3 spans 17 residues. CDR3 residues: CASSFIVVGKWDYEQYF. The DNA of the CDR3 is TGTGCCAGCAGCTTTATCGTGGTCGGGAAATGGGACTACGAGCAGTACTTC.

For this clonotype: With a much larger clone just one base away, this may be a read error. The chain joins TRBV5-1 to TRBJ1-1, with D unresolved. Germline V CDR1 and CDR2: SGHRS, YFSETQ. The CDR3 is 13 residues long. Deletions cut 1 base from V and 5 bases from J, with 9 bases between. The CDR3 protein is CASSLWRKTEAFF. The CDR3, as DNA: TGCGCCAGCAGCTTGTGGAGAAAAACTGAAGCTTTCTTT. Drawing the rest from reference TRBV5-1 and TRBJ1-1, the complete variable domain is KAGVTQTPRYLIKTRGQQVTLSCSPISGHRSVSWYQQTPGQGLQFLFEYFSETQRNKGNFPGRFSGRQFSNSRSEMNVSTLELGDSALYLCASSLWRKTEAFFGQGTRLTVV.

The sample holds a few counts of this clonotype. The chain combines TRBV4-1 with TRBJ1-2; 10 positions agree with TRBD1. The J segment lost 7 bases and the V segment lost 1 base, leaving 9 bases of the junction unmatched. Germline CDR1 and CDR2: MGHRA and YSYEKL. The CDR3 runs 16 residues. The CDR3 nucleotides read TGCGCCAGCAGCCAAGGAAGACAGGGGGCGCCGAGTGGCTACACCTTC. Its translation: CASSQGRQGAPSGYTF.

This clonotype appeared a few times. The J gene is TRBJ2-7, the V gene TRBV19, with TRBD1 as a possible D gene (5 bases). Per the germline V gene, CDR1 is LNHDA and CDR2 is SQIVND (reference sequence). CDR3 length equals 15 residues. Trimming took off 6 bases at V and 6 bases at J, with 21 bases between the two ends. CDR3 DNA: TGTGCCAGTAGCAAGGACATGGCTCTTATACCCGAGCAGTACTTC. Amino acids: CASSKDMALIPEQYF.

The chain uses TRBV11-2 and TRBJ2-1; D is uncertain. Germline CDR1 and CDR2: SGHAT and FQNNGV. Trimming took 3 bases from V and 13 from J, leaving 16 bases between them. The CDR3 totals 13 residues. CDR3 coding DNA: TGTGCCAGCAGCTTTAGGGTGCCCGCCAGCCAGTTCTTC. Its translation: CASSFRVPASQFF.

The CDR3 DNA reads TGCAGTGCTAGAGATGGGGAGACTGAAGCTTTCTTT. This encodes CSARDGETEAFF. The V gene is TRBV20-1, the J gene TRBJ1-1; D gene uncertain. The ends were cut back, 0 bases at V and 5 bases at J, with 7 bases in the middle. The CDR3 covers 12 residues. Germline loops: CDR1 DFQATT, CDR2 SNEGSKA (reference sequence).

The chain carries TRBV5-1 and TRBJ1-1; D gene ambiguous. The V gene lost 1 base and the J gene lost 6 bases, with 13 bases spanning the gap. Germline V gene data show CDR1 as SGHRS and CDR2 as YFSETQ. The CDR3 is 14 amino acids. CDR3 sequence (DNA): TGCGCCAGCAGCTTGATATGGAGGTCGGCTGAAGCTTTCTTT. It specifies CASSLIWRSAEAFF.

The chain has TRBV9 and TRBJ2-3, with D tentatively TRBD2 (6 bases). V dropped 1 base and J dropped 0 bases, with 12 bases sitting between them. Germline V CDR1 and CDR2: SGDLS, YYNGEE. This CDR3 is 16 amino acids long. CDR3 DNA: TGTGCCAGCAGCGTATCGAGCGGGCGAAGCACAGATACGCAGTATTTT. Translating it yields CASSVSSGRSTDTQYF.

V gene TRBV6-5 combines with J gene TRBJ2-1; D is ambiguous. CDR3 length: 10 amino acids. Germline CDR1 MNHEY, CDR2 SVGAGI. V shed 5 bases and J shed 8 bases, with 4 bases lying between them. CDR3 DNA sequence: TGTGCCAGCAGTCAGTATGAGCAGTTCTTC. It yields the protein CASSQYEQFF.

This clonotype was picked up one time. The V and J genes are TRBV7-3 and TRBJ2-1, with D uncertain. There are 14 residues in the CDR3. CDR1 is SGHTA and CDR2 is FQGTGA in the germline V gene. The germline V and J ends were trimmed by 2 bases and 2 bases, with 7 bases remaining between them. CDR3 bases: TGTGCCAGCAGCTTACAGCCAACCTACAATGAGCAGTTCTTC. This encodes CASSLQPTYNEQFF. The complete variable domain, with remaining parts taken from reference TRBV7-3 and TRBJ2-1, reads GAGVSQTPSNKVTEKGKYVELRCDPISGHTALYWYRQSLGQGPEFLIYFQGTGAADDSGLPNDRFFAVRPEGSVSTLKIQRTERGDSAVYLCASSLQPTYNEQFFGPGTRLTVL.

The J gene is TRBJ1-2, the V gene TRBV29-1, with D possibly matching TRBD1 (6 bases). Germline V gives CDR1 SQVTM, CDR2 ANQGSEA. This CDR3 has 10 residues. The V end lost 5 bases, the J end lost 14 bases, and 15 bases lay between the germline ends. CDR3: CSVNSGVRTF. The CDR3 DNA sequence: TGCAGCGTTAATTCAGGGGTGAGGACCTTC.

The CDR3 loop reads CASSMDRDQPQHF. Written as DNA, the CDR3 is TGTGCCAGTAGTATGGACAGGGACCAGCCCCAGCATTTT. The chain uses TRBV19 and TRBJ1-5; 8 nucleotides match TRBD1. Looked up from germline, CDR1 is LNHDA and CDR2 is SQIVND (reference sequence). The CDR3 loop spans 13 amino acids. After removal of 3 bases from V and 7 bases from J, the junction contained 2 bases not matched to a gene.

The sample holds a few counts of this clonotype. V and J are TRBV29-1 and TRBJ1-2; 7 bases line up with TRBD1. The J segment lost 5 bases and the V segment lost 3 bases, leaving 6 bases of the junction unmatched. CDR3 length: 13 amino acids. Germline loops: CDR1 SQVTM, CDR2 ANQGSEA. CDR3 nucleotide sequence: TGCAGCGTTGATAAACCGGGACAGTATGGCTACACCTTC. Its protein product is CSVDKPGQYGYTF.

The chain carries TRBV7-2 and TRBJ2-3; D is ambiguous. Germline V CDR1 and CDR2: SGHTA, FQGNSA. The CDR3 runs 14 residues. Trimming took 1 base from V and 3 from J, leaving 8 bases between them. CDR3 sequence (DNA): TGTGCCAGCAGCTTAGGGTACTCAACAGATACGCAGTATTTT. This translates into CASSLGYSTDTQYF. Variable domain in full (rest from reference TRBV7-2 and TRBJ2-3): GAGVSQSPSNKVTEKGKDVELRCDPISGHTALYWYRQSLGQGLEFLIYFQGNSAPDKSGLPSDRFSAERTGGSVSTLTIQRTQQEDSAVYLCASSLGYSTDTQYFGPGTRLTVL.

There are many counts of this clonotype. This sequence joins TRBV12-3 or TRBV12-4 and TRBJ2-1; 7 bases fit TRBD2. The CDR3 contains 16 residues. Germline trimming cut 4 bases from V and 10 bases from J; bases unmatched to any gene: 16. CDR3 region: CASSSTRGTIPGEQFF. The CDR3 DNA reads TGTGCCAGCAGTTCCACCCGCGGGACTATCCCCGGGGAGCAGTTCTTC.

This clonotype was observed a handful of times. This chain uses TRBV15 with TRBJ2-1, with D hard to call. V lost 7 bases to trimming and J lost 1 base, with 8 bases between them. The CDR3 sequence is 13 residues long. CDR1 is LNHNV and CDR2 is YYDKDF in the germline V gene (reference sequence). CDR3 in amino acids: CATKGRSYNEQFF. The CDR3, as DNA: TGTGCCACCAAAGGCCGATCCTACAATGAGCAGTTCTTC.

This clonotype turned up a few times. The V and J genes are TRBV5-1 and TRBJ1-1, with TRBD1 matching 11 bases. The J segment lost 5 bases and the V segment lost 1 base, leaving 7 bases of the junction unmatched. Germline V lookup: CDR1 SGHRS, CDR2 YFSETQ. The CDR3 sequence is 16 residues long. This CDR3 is CASSLSGQGANTEAFF. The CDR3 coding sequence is TGCGCCAGCAGCTTGTCCGGACAGGGGGCAAATACTGAAGCTTTCTTT.

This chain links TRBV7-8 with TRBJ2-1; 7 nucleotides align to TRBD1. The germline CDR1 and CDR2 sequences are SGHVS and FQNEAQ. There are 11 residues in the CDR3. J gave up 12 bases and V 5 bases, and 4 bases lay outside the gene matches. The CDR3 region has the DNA TGTGCCAGCAGCGACAGGGTTGTGCAGTTCTTC. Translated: CASSDRVVQFF. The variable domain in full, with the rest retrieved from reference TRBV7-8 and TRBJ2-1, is GAGVSQSPRYKVAKRGQDVALRCDPISGHVSLFWYQQALGQGPEFLTYFQNEAQLDKSGLPSDRFFAERPEGSVSTLKIQRTQQEDSAVYLCASSDRVVQFFGPGTRLTVL.

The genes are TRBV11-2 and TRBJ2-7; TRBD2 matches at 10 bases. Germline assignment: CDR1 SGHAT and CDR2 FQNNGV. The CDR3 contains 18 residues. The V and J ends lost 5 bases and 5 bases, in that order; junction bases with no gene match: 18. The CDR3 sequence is CASSPGGGGLAGDNEQYF. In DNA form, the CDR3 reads TGTGCCAGCAGCCCGGGTGGGGGTGGGCTAGCGGGAGACAACGAGCAGTACTTC.

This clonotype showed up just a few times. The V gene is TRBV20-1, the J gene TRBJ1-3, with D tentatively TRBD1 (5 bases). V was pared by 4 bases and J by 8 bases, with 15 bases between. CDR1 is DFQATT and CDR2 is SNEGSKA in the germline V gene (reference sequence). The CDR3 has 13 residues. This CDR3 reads CSATFGGGDTIYF. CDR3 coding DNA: TGCAGTGCTACATTTGGCGGGGGAGACACCATATATTTT.

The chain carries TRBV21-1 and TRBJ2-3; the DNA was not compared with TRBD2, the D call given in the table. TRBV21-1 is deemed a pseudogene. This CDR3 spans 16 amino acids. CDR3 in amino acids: CASSKVSSRSTDTQYF. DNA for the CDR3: TGTGCCAGCAGCAAAGTTTCTAGCAGGAGTACAGATACGCAGTATTTT.